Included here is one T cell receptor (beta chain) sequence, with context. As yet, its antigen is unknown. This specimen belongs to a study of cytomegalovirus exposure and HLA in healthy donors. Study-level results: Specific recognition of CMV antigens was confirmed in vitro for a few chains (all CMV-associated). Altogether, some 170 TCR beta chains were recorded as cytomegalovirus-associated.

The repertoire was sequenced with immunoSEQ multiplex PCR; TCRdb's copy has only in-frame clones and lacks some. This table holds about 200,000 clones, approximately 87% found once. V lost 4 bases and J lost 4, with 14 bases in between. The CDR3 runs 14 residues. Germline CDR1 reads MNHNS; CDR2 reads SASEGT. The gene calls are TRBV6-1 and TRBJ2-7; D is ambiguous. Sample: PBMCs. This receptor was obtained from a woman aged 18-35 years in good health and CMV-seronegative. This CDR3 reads CASSAAIGLYEQYF. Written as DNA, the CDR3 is TGTGCCAGCAGTGCCGCCATAGGTCTGTACGAGCAGTACTTC.